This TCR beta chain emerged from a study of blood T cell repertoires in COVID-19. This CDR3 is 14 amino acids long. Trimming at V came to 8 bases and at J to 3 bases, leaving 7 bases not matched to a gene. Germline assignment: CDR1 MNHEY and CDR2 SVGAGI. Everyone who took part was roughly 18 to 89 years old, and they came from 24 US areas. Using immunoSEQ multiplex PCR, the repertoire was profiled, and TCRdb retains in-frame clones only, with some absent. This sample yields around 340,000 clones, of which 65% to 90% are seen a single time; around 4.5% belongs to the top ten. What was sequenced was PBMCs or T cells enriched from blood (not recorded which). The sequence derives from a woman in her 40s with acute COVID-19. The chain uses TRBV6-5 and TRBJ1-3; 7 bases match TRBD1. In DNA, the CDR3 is TGTGCCAGCGCCCTTGCAGGGGGTGGAAACACCATATATTTT. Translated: CASALAGGGNTIYF.